One T cell receptor (beta chain) is described in this entry. The antigen remains undetermined. TCRdb passed the 5' RACE reads through MiXCR, listing each CDR3 protein once. The table records about 470,000 distinct CDR3 sequences, around a quarter of them present only once. This record comes from a study of T-cell memory formation after mild COVID-19. Study-wide points: Pre-infection memory already had some responding clones, implying cross-reactive memory joined. CD4+ contracting clones were found mainly in CM and EM, and CD8+ ones in EMRA. Day 15 to 85 contracting clones showed balanced CD4/CD8; later expanders leaned CD4+. Confirmation of SARS-CoV-2 specificity was lacking for second-wave clones peaking day 37.

The sequenced sample was PBMCs or a T cell subset sorted from them (not recorded which). This receptor was taken from an adult woman who had mild COVID-19 (a few samples of this study predate the infection). Cell type and time point are not known.

The CDR3 DNA reads as TGTGCCAGCAGCTTGCCGAGCGGGGGGGCCGACTGGGCCTACGAGCAGTACTTC. Protein product: CASSLPSGGADWAYEQYF. The V gene is TRBV7-9, the J gene TRBJ2-7, with 10 positions matching TRBD2. This CDR3 region has 18 residues. The germline V gene encodes CDR1 SEHNR and CDR2 FQNEAQ (reference sequence). Trimming took 3 bases from V and 2 from J; bases not matched to a gene: 13. Supplemented by reference TRBV7-9 and TRBJ2-7, the full variable domain reads DTGVSQNPRHKITKRGQNVTFRCDPISEHNRLYWYRQTLGQGPEFLTYFQNEAQLEKSRLLSDRFSAERPKGSFSTLEIQRTEQGDSAMYLCASSLPSGGADWAYEQYFGPGTRLTVT.